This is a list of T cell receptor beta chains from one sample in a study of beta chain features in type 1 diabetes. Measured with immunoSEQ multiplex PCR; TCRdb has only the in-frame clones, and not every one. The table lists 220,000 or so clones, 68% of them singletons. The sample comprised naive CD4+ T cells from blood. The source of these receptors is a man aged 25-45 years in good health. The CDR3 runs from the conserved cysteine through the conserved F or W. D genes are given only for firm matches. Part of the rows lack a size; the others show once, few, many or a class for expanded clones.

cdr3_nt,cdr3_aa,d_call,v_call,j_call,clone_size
TGCGCCAGCAATGAGGACTCCGGGCGGGGAAACATTCAGTACTTC,CASNEDSGRGNIQYF,NA,TRBV5-1,TRBJ2-4,once
TGTGCCACCAGCAGAGAGTTAAGGGGACGAGAGACCCAGTACTTC,CATSRELRGRETQYF,NA,TRBV15,TRBJ2-5,NA
TGTGCCAGCAGTCCCCTGGGCTCCGGGACCTACAATGAGCAGTTCTTC,CASSPLGSGTYNEQFF,NA,TRBV28,TRBJ2-1,NA
TGTGCCAGCAGTGAAGGGAGTAGGACCCAGTACTTC,CASSEGSRTQYF,NA,TRBV2,TRBJ2-5,NA
TGTGCCAGCAGTCTAGCGGGAGCAACCACAGATACGCAGTATTTT,CASSLAGATTDTQYF,TRBD2,TRBV28,TRBJ2-3,NA
TGTGCCAGCAGCATCGGACTAGCGGCTAGCACAGATACGCAGTATTTT,CASSIGLAASTDTQYF,TRBD2,TRBV11-2,TRBJ2-3,NA
TGTGCTAGTGGTTTGGAGGGCGTCACGGCCAAAAACATTCAGTACTTC,CASGLEGVTAKNIQYF,NA,TRBV12-5,TRBJ2-4,NA
TGTGCCAGCAGCCTCAGGGGGAAGTACAATGAGCAGTTCTTC,CASSLRGKYNEQFF,TRBD1,TRBV7-2,TRBJ2-1,NA
TGTGCCAGCAGTGAGGCCGGCTCCTATGGCTACACCTTC,CASSEAGSYGYTF,NA,TRBV2,TRBJ1-2,NA
TGCAGCGTTCGACTGGGGTGGAACCAAGAGACCCAGTACTTC,CSVRLGWNQETQYF,NA,TRBV29-1,TRBJ2-5,NA
TGTGCCACCAGCAGAGATGGAAAGACCCAGTACTTC,CATSRDGKTQYF,NA,TRBV15,TRBJ2-5,NA
TGTGCCAGCAGCCAGGGGAGCAATCAGCCCCAGCATTTT,CASSQGSNQPQHF,NA,TRBV2,TRBJ1-5,NA
TGTGCCAGCAGCCAAGATCCCCCCAGCGGGGCTGCAGATACGCAGTATTTT,CASSQDPPSGAADTQYF,TRBD2,TRBV4-2,TRBJ2-3,few
TGTGCCTGGAAGGGCGGGACTAGCGGCCAAGAGACCCAGTACTTC,CAWKGGTSGQETQYF,TRBD2,TRBV30,TRBJ2-5,NA
TGTGCCTGGAGCAAATACATCCGGGACAATCAAGAGACCCAGTACTTC,CAWSKYIRDNQETQYF,NA,TRBV30,TRBJ2-5,NA
TGCAGCGTTGACCCTGGACAGGGGTTATCGGGCACTGAAGCTTTCTTT,CSVDPGQGLSGTEAFF,TRBD1,TRBV29-1,TRBJ1-1,once
TGTGCCAGCAGTTTTAGCCCTAGCGGGAGGGAGGAGCAGTACTTC,CASSFSPSGREEQYF,TRBD2,TRBV28,TRBJ2-7,NA
TGCAGCGTTGCACTTCGGACAGACAACTACGAGCAGTACTTC,CSVALRTDNYEQYF,NA,TRBV29-1,TRBJ2-7,few
TGTGCCTGGAAACCAGGAGAGAACACCGGGGAGCTGTTTTTT,CAWKPGENTGELFF,NA,TRBV30,TRBJ2-2,NA
TGTGCCACCAGCAGACAGGGACCAAACTATGGCTACACCTTC,CATSRQGPNYGYTF,NA,TRBV15,TRBJ1-2,NA
TGCAGCGTTGGAGGGATGGGGTCCTCTTACAATGAGCAGTTCTTC,CSVGGMGSSYNEQFF,NA,TRBV29-1,TRBJ2-1,NA
TGTGCCACTGCGGACAGGGCTCACGAGCAGTACTTC,CATADRAHEQYF,TRBD1,TRBV19,TRBJ2-7,NA
TGTGCCTGGAGTGGGAATACAGGGTTGGAGACCCAGTACTTC,CAWSGNTGLETQYF,NA,TRBV30,TRBJ2-5,NA
TGTGCCAGCAGCTTAGACAGGGAGTCCTACGAGCAGTACTTC,CASSLDRESYEQYF,NA,TRBV11-2,TRBJ2-7,NA
TGTGCCAGCAGTCCCCGGGTACCAATAGCCAAAAACATTCAGTACTTC,CASSPRVPIAKNIQYF,NA,TRBV28,TRBJ2-4,NA
TGTGCCACCAGCAGAGATTGGGGCTACGAGCAGTACTTC,CATSRDWGYEQYF,NA,TRBV15,TRBJ2-7,NA
TGTGCCAGCAGCACAGACTATCAAGAGACCCAGTACTTC,CASSTDYQETQYF,NA,TRBV7-9,TRBJ2-5,NA
TGCAGCGGGCGGGAGGAGGGGACCCAGTACTTC,CSGREEGTQYF,TRBD2,TRBV29-1,TRBJ2-5,NA
TGTGCCAGCAGCTTAGGCGGGACCCTACACTACGAGCAGTACTTC,CASSLGGTLHYEQYF,NA,TRBV13,TRBJ2-7,NA
TGTGCCAGCAGTTCTGGGAGTGCCAAAAACATTCAGTACTTC,CASSSGSAKNIQYF,NA,TRBV27,TRBJ2-4,NA
TGTGCCACCAGCCGCCCGACAGGTTTGATTAGTCAGCCCCAGCATTTT,CATSRPTGLISQPQHF,NA,TRBV15,TRBJ1-5,NA
TGTGCCAGCAGCTACCTTCGACAGGGAAAAAGGTTCTTC,CASSYLRQGKRFF,TRBD1,TRBV13,TRBJ2-1,NA
TGTGCCAGCAGCCTGTTAGCGGGACTGGCAGATACGCAGTATTTT,CASSLLAGLADTQYF,TRBD2,TRBV9,TRBJ2-3,NA
TGTGCCAGCAGCTTAATCGGCGGCCAGCTAGAGACCCAGTACTTC,CASSLIGGQLETQYF,NA,TRBV11-2,TRBJ2-5,NA
TGTGCCAGCAGCCTTACTAGCGCGAGCTCCTACAATGAGCAGTTCTTC,CASSLTSASSYNEQFF,TRBD2,TRBV28,TRBJ2-1,few
TGTGCCAGCAGCTGGGATAGCGGGTTTGATACGCAGTATTTT,CASSWDSGFDTQYF,TRBD2,TRBV7-2,TRBJ2-3,NA
TGTGCCAGCAGCGTAGAAAGTGGGGGAGCAGCTTTCTTT,CASSVESGGAAFF,NA,TRBV9,TRBJ1-1,few
TGCGCCAGCAGCCCAGTTATTGGGTCTCGCGGAAGGAACTATGGCTACACCTTC,CASSPVIGSRGRNYGYTF,NA,TRBV23-1,TRBJ1-2,few
TGTGCCATCAGTGGCAGGGCGGATGAGCAGTTCTTC,CAISGRADEQFF,NA,TRBV10-3,TRBJ2-1,few
TGTGCCTGGACTGTCCGGGACAGGTTTGCTCTCGTGGGGATGAACACTGAAGCTTTCTTT,CAWTVRDRFALVGMNTEAFF,TRBD1,TRBV30,TRBJ1-1,NA
TGCGGGACAGGCCTCTACAATGAGCAGTTCTTC,CGTGLYNEQFF,TRBD1,TRBV25-1,TRBJ2-1,few